The entry that follows covers one T cell receptor (beta chain) sequence. TCRdb reprocessed the 5' RACE reads via MiXCR and lists one record per CDR3 protein. Seen here are tens of thousands of distinct CDR3 sequences, around 11% observed once, and the top ten hold approximately 2.6%. The data originate from a study of early T cells in non-severe SARS-CoV-2 infection. On the study more broadly: Bulk RNA from unsorted whole blood was sequenced; chains were unpaired.

V lost 11 bases and J 4 bases, leaving 11 bases between the germline ends. CDR3 length: 11 residues. Germline V gives CDR1 SEHNR, CDR2 FQNEAQ (reference sequence). The receptor's source is an adult who was a healthcare worker with PCR-confirmed SARS-CoV-2 infection or an uninfected control (not recorded which). The chain couples TRBV7-9 to TRBJ1-1, with D perhaps TRBD1 (5 bases). The sample was whole blood, taken at baseline. CDR3 in DNA: TGTGCCGCCGACAGACCCACTGAAGCTTTCTTT. It encodes CAADRPTEAFF. The variable domain in full, completed from reference TRBV7-9 and TRBJ1-1, reads DTGVSQNPRHKITKRGQNVTFRCDPISEHNRLYWYRQTLGQGPEFLTYFQNEAQLEKSRLLSDRFSAERPKGSFSTLEIQRTEQGDSAMYLCAADRPTEAFFGQGTRLTVV.